The 15 T cell receptor beta chains presented below share a single source sample, sequenced in a study of monozygotic twins with inflammatory bowel disease. TCRdb reprocessed the 5' RACE reads, keeping one entry per CDR3 protein, no DNA. The sample has more than 350,000 distinct CDR3 sequences. Sequences were obtained from blood. These receptors all stem from a human donor with ulcerative colitis or Crohn's disease, or a healthy co-twin of an affected twin (not recorded which).

The V and J genes are TRBV6-5 and TRBJ2-1; absent DNA, TCRdb's TRBD1 call cannot be checked. CDR1 is MNHEY, CDR2 SVGAGI, per germline. The CDR3 extends over 14 amino acids. CDR3 region: CASSYSGRTGEQFF.

The chain carries TRBV7-9 and TRBJ1-6. Germline V lookup: CDR1 SEHNR, CDR2 FQNEAQ (reference sequence). The CDR3 is 12 amino acids. The CDR3 is CASGQVNSPLHF.

This chain connects TRBV4-2 to TRBJ2-3; TCRdb designates TRBD2, a call that cannot be tested without DNA. The germline V gene has CDR1 LGHNA and CDR2 YNFKEQ. This CDR3 contains 14 residues. This CDR3 is CASSHLTAEDTQYF.

V gene TRBV5-6 combines with J gene TRBJ2-7; TCRdb's assignment of TRBD2 cannot be checked, as there is no DNA. The germline V gene encodes CDR1 SGHDT and CDR2 YYEEEE. The length of the CDR3 is 13 residues. CDR3 residues: CASSPGSIWEQYF.

This sequence joins TRBV29-1 and TRBJ2-2; TCRdb names TRBD2, which stays unverified in the absence of DNA. CDR1 is SQVTM and CDR2 is ANQGSEA in the germline V gene. The CDR3 covers 15 residues. The CDR3 reads CSVEKLALHSGELFF.

The rearrangement joins TRBV2 to TRBJ1-5; with no DNA, the TCRdb D assignment of TRBD1 cannot be verified. Germline CDR1 SNHLY, CDR2 FYNNEI. The CDR3 contains 15 residues. The chain's CDR3 is CASSEQGQGTQPQHF.

This sequence joins TRBV9 and TRBJ2-5; TCRdb's assignment of TRBD2 cannot be checked, as there is no DNA. Germline values: CDR1 SGDLS, CDR2 YYNGEE. The length of the CDR3 is 15 residues. This CDR3 is CASSARLAGGETQYF. Variable domain in full (rest from reference TRBV9 and TRBJ2-5): DSGVTQTPKHLITATGQRVTLRCSPRSGDLSVYWYQQSLDQGLQFLIQYYNGEERAKGNILERFSAQQFPDLHSELNLSSLELGDSALYFCASSARLAGGETQYFGPGTRLLVL.

This chain connects TRBV29-1 to TRBJ1-2; as DNA is missing, the TRBD1 call by TCRdb cannot be tested. Germline lookup yields CDR1 SQVTM and CDR2 ANQGSEA. This CDR3 comprises 14 residues. The CDR3 here is CSVASAGATFGYTF.

J is TRBJ2-5 and V is TRBV7-2; without DNA, the TCRdb call of TRBD1 cannot be checked. CDR3 length equals 14 residues. Germline CDR1 reads SGHTA; CDR2 reads FQGNSA. CDR3 in amino acids: CASSQDRVRETQYF.

The chain links TRBV29-1 to TRBJ1-2; there is no DNA to check the TCRdb D call of TRBD1. This CDR3 region has 13 residues. Germline CDR1 is SQVTM and CDR2 is ANQGSEA. CDR3 protein: CSALDRVDYGYTF.

The chain recombines TRBV7-6 with TRBJ2-2; the TCRdb call, TRBD1, lacks DNA for checking. The germline V gene encodes CDR1 SGHVS and CDR2 FNYEAQ. The CDR3 is made up of 15 amino acids. The CDR3 spells CASSTGTVKTGELFF.

The V call is TRBV2, the J call TRBJ2-7. The germline CDR1 and CDR2 sequences are SNHLY and FYNNEI. The CDR3 consists of 15 residues. The chain's CDR3 is CASSESGLSSYEQYF.

This chain uses TRBV5-6 with TRBJ2-1; absent DNA, TCRdb's TRBD2 call cannot be checked. CDR3 length: 16 residues. CDR1 is SGHDT and CDR2 is YYEEEE in the germline V gene. This CDR3 reads CASSLGSGGMVDEQFF. Using reference TRBV5-6 and TRBJ2-1 for the parts outside the CDR3, the full variable domain is DAGVTQSPTHLIKTRGQQVTLRCSPKSGHDTVSWYQQALGQGPQFIFQYYEEEERQRGNFPDRFSGHQFPNYSSELNVNALLLGDSALYLCASSLGSGGMVDEQFFGPGTRLTVL.

The chain carries TRBV18 and TRBJ2-7; without DNA, the TCRdb call of TRBD1 cannot be checked. The CDR3 is 13 amino acids. Germline V gene sequence: CDR1 KGHSH, CDR2 LQKENI. The CDR3 sequence is CASSPNREREQYF.

The rearrangement uses TRBV19 and TRBJ2-1; TCRdb's D call, TRBD2, is unchecked because there is no DNA. Germline CDR1 and CDR2: LNHDA and SQIVND (reference sequence). This CDR3 region has 13 residues. The CDR3 loop is CASTDYYYNEQFF.